One sample yielded the 19 T cell receptor beta chains listed below, sequenced in a study of CD8+ T cells in alopecia areata (dated by TCRdb to between 2018 and 2020). Cells from pooled mouse cutaneous lymph nodes were stained for CD4, CD8alpha, NKG2D, NKG2ACE and other markers and then sorted on a BD Influx. The library was obtained by the immunoSEQ multiplex PCR assay. RNA was extracted from all samples and reverse transcribed into cDNA as template for TCR sequencing. TCRdb stores this immuneACCESS table with in-frame sequences only. Part of the clones is absent; in the studies checked, under half of the shortfall reflects unresolved V genes, and no reason is known for the rest. This sample holds over 250,000 clones in total, without any singletons. The ten biggest clones cover more than 0.95% of the sample. Material: CD4+ T cells sorted from a lymph node. The receptors here all came from a C3H/HeJ mouse with alopecia areata. Mice in this strain carry MHC haplotype H2-k.

About this clone: Germline and genes: mouse. The read stops 3 residues short of the end of the CDR3; the missing end is completed from the germline J gene. The rearrangement links TRBV13-2 to TRBJ1-6; tentatively, D is TRBD1 (6 bases). TRBJ1-6 is placed among ORFs of uncertain function. Germline-derived CDR1 and CDR2 are NNHNN and SYGAGS (reference sequence). V lost 3 bases to trimming and J lost 0 bases, with 19 bases between them. The CDR3 consists of 19 residues. The CDR3 protein is CASGAGLRDNRSYNSPLYF. CDR3 DNA (partial): TGTGCCAGCGGTGCCGGCCTCCGGGACAACCGTTCCTATAATTCGCCC.

This clone was detected only a few times. Any gene name here is a mouse gene name. With the read ending 4 residues before the CDR3 end, the germline J gene is used to fill in that end. The chain employs TRBV13-1 and TRBJ2-5; TRBD2 agrees at 11 bases. Germline V gene sequence: CDR1 NSHNY, CDR2 SYGAGN. The length of the CDR3 is 15 residues. The CDR3: CASSPGTGGGDTQYF. The CDR3 DNA, read in part, is TGTGCCAGCAGTCCCGGGACTGGGGGAGGAGAC.

This clone was detected only a few times. The listed genes are named as in mouse. The read falls 4 residues short of the CDR3 end, and the missing part is taken from the germline J gene. This rearrangement joins TRBV17 to TRBJ1-1; possibly TRBD1 for D (5 bases). The V gene's germline CDR1 is MNHDT and CDR2 YYDKIL. The V and J ends lost 6 bases and 4 bases respectively, with 6 bases between them. This CDR3 has 11 residues. The sequenced part of the CDR3 DNA is TGTGCTAGCAGGAGGGGCACA. Translating it yields CASRRGT. The entire CDR3 protein reads CASRRGTEVFF.

With respect to this clone: The genes are named according to mouse. The observed sequence ends 4 residues before the CDR3 terminus, with the missing tail filled in from the germline J gene. This chain connects TRBV31 to TRBJ2-3, with TRBD1 matching over 8 bases. This CDR3 region has 15 residues. Germline V gene lookup returns CDR1 GKSSPN and CDR2 SITVG. V was clipped by 3 bases and J by 0 bases; unmatched bases: 5. CDR3 in amino acids: CAWSSGGASAETLYF. The sequenced CDR3 bases are TGTGCCTGGAGCTCAGGGGGCGCAAGTGCAGAA.

This clone appeared a few times. Gene names denote mouse genes. The read falls 4 residues short of the CDR3 end, and the missing part is taken from the germline J gene. This chain uses TRBV19 with TRBJ1-1, with D unclear. The CDR3 covers 10 residues. Per the germline V gene, CDR1 is FNHDT and CDR2 is SITEND (reference sequence). Partial CDR3 DNA: TGTGCCAGCAGTATGACA. Its protein is CASSMT. The whole CDR3 protein reads CASSMTEVFF.

This clone was observed a few times. The gene symbols are mouse symbols. The DNA ends 4 residues before the CDR3 does, and the rest of the CDR3 is filled in from the germline J gene. This chain joins TRBV13-1 and TRBJ1-1; 9 positions match TRBD1. V gave up 1 base and J gave up 0 bases; unmatched junction bases: 1. CDR1 is NSHNY, CDR2 SYGAGN, per germline. This CDR3 comprises 15 residues. CDR3: CASSDWDRANTEVFF. The part of the CDR3 DNA that was read is TGTGCCAGCAGTGATTGGGACAGGGCAAACACA.

Points on this clone: Gene names refer to mouse genes. The missing CDR3 end, 4 residues past where the read stops, is filled in from the germline J gene. V is TRBV14 and J is TRBJ2-3; 7 bases match TRBD1. Trimming took 9 bases from V and 0 from J; bases not matched to a gene: 7. CDR3 size: 14 residues. Per the germline V gene, CDR1 is SGHDT and CDR2 is FRDEAV. The CDR3 is CANPSGQSAETLYF. Incomplete CDR3 DNA: TGTGCCAACCCTTCGGGACAGAGTGCAGAA.

In its sample, this clone was seen a few times. Gene names are the mouse ones. The read gets to within 4 residues of the CDR3 end, and the germline J gene fills in the rest. The sample contains more than one DNA sequence encoding this CDR3. V gene TRBV1 combines with J gene TRBJ2-3; TRBD2 matches 10 bases. V dropped 1 base and J dropped 4; count of bases not matched to a gene: 2. The CDR3 has 15 amino acids. CDR1 NSQYPW and CDR2 LRSPGD come from the germline V gene (reference sequence). CDR3 DNA, as far as it was read: TGCACCTGCAGTGCAGGACTGGGGGGCTCAGAA. It codes for CTCSAGLGGSE. The full CDR3 is CTCSAGLGGSETLYF.

A few counts support this clone. The gene names here belong to mouse. The read gets to within 4 residues of the CDR3 end, and the germline J gene fills in the rest. The same CDR3 arises from other DNA sequences in this sample as well. This chain links TRBV1 with TRBJ2-3, with 9 nucleotides matching TRBD2. The J segment lost 2 bases and the V segment lost 3 bases, leaving 3 bases of the junction unmatched. CDR1 and CDR2 (germline): NSQYPW, LRSPGD (reference sequence). The CDR3 has 15 amino acids. CDR3 loop: CTCSAGGALAETLYF. The CDR3 bases that were read are TGCACCTGCAGTGCTGGGGGGGCGCTTGCAGAA.

About this clone itself: Gene names refer to mouse genes. Read coverage stops 4 residues before the CDR3 terminus; the germline J gene supplies the remainder. Other DNA sequences from this sample encode an identical CDR3 as well. The chain couples TRBV17 to TRBJ2-3; D unresolved. V was shortened by 2 bases and J by 0 bases, with 3 bases between the two germline ends. Germline-derived CDR1 and CDR2 are MNHDT and YYDKIL. The CDR3 covers 13 residues. The CDR3 sequence: CASSRQSAETLYF. The sequenced CDR3 bases are TGTGCTAGCAGTAGACAAAGTGCAGAA. Variable domain in full (rest from reference TRBV17 and TRBJ2-3): DTTVKQNPRYKLARVGKPVNLICSQTMNHDTMYWYQKKPNQAPKLLLFYYDKILNREADTFEKFQSSRPNNSFCSLYIGSAGLEYSAMYLCASSRQSAETLYFGSGTRLTVL.

This clone was seen at least ten times. Mouse gene names apply. The CDR3 end is not reached by the read, which stops 4 residues before it; the germline J gene fills it in. This CDR3 is also generated by other DNA sequences in the sample. The chain links TRBV19 to TRBJ2-1; D possibly matches TRBD1 or TRBD2 (5 bases each). The germline V gene encodes CDR1 FNHDT and CDR2 SITEND (reference sequence). The CDR3 loop spans 13 amino acids. The V end was cut by 2 bases, the J end by 3 bases, with 6 bases between. The part of the CDR3 DNA that was read is TGTGCCAGCAGTATGGGGGTCTATGCT. Translating it yields CASSMGVYA. The full CDR3 reads CASSMGVYAEQFF.

Details on this clone: All gene names here are mouse names. The read terminates 4 residues ahead of where the CDR3 ends, so the germline J gene completes it. Other DNA variants within this sample encode the same CDR3. The chain recombines TRBV19 with TRBJ2-2, with 7 bases matching TRBD1. Looked up from germline, CDR1 is FNHDT and CDR2 is SITEND (reference sequence). CDR3 length: 14 residues. The V segment lost 1 base and the J segment 3 bases; nucleotides outside the gene matches: 0. The CDR3 sequence is CASSIQGDTGQLYF. The sequenced part of the CDR3 DNA is TGTGCCAGCAGTATACAGGGGGACACCGGG.

As concerns this clone: Gene names and germline refer to mouse. The read comes to an end 4 residues before the CDR3 does, leaving the germline J gene to fill in the end. Other DNA sequences in this specimen translate into the identical CDR3. V usage is TRBV13-1 and J usage is TRBJ2-1, with a weak D call TRBD2 (6 bases). V shed 3 bases and J shed 1 base, with 8 bases lying between them. This CDR3 spans 14 amino acids. The germline V gene has CDR1 NSHNY and CDR2 SYGAGN. CDR3 DNA, as far as it was read: TGTGCCAGCAGTGCATGGGGGAACTATGCT. This gives the protein CASSAWGNYA. The complete CDR3 reads CASSAWGNYAEQFF.

This clone turned up a few times. Gene and germline names: mouse. The CDR3 end falls 4 residues outside the read, so it is completed with the germline J gene. The chain couples TRBV17 to TRBJ2-5, with TRBD2 matching 9 bases. The CDR3 covers 14 residues. Germline CDR1 is MNHDT and CDR2 is YYDKIL. Incomplete CDR3 DNA: TGTGCTAGCAGTCGACTGGGGGAGAAAGAC. It codes for CASSRLGEKD. The entire CDR3 protein is CASSRLGEKDTQYF. The complete variable domain, with remaining parts taken from reference TRBV17 and TRBJ2-5, reads DTTVKQNPRYKLARVGKPVNLICSQTMNHDTMYWYQKKPNQAPKLLLFYYDKILNREADTFEKFQSSRPNNSFCSLYIGSAGLEYSAMYLCASSRLGEKDTQYFGPGTRLLVL.

In its sample, this clone was seen a few times. Genes and germline are mouse. Read data end 4 residues before the CDR3 end; the end is taken from the germline J gene. The rearrangement uses TRBV13-2 and TRBJ2-7; D remains ambiguous. Deletions cut 1 base from V and 3 bases from J, with 8 bases between. Germline CDR1 reads NNHNN; CDR2 reads SYGAGS (reference sequence). The CDR3 sequence is 13 residues long. The sequenced CDR3 bases are TGTGCCAGCGGTGATCCCAGAAACTAT. Translation gives CASGDPRNY. The entire CDR3 reads CASGDPRNYEQYF.

For this clone: Mouse names are used for the genes. The CDR3 extends 4 residues past the end of the read, so its final part is completed from the germline J gene. Other DNA sequences in this specimen translate into the identical CDR3. J is TRBJ2-7 and V is TRBV13-1; 11 nucleotides agree with TRBD2. This CDR3 has 15 amino acids. Germline values: CDR1 NSHNY, CDR2 SYGAGN. The CDR3 bases that were read are TGTGCCAGCAGTGATGTCGGACTGGGGGGATAT. Translation gives CASSDVGLGGY. The whole CDR3 protein is CASSDVGLGGYEQYF.

Note on this clone: The listed genes are named as in mouse. CDR3 bases read: TGTGCCAGCAGCCACTCCCGGGACAAAAACACCGGG. This encodes CASSHSRDKNTG. The whole CDR3 sequence reads CASSHSRDKNTGQLYF. J is TRBJ2-2 and V is TRBV5; possible D gene TRBD1, 6 bases. The sequenced fragment ends 4 residues before the CDR3 boundary, so the rest is inferred from the germline J gene. The CDR3 spans 16 residues. Germline-derived CDR1 and CDR2 are LGHNA and YNLKQL (reference sequence). V lost 3 bases to trimming and J lost 1 base, with 12 bases between them.

This clone was recorded a few times. The gene names given are mouse names. The read finishes 4 residues shy of the CDR3 end, and the germline J gene is used to complete it. The chain uses TRBV14 and TRBJ2-5; 9 positions match TRBD2. This CDR3 spans 16 amino acids. V lost 2 bases, J lost 0 bases, and 4 bases stayed unmatched. Germline V gene data show CDR1 as SGHDT and CDR2 as FRDEAV. Partial CDR3 DNA: TGTGCCAGCAGTTTTCGACTGGGGGCTAACCAAGAC. Amino acids: CASSFRLGANQD. The complete CDR3 sequence is CASSFRLGANQDTQYF.

With regard to this clone: Gene names are the mouse ones. The read stops 4 residues short of the end of the CDR3; the missing end is completed from the germline J gene. V is TRBV17 and J is TRBJ2-7; D is uncertain. The CDR3 has 12 residues. CDR1 is MNHDT and CDR2 is YYDKIL in the germline V gene. CDR3 loop: CASSRLQYEQYF. The CDR3 DNA, read in part, is TGTGCTAGCAGTAGGCTACAGTAT.